This TCR beta chain was sequenced during a study of cytomegalovirus exposure and HLA in healthy donors. Study-level information: A previous analysis identified 95 million to 130 million unique TCR beta sequences derived from some 170 million T cells.

Of note for this clone: Its antigen remains unknown.

Study-level findings and limits: For most TCR sequences rarity was the rule, although some public TCRs occurred in many donors.

The PCR employed 60 Vbeta primers together with 13 Jbeta primers. Profiled with immunoSEQ multiplex PCR; TCRdb holds only in-frame clones, not every one. The sample lists about 160,000 clones; around 76% were seen once. Germline V CDR1 and CDR2: GTSNPN, SVGIG (reference sequence). The CDR3 extends over 11 amino acids. Trimming left V 8 bases short and J 6 bases short, with 10 bases between. Specimen: PBMCs. The chain recombines TRBV30 with TRBJ2-2; D may be TRBD1 (6 bases). This clonotype was obtained from a girl aged 10 to 17 in good health and CMV-seropositive. This CDR3 reads CARQEPGELFF. Here the CDR3 DNA reads TGTGCCCGACAGGAACCCGGGGAGCTGTTTTTT.